A single sample gave rise to the 10 T cell receptor beta chains below, sequenced in a study of CD8 T cells in ankylosing spondylitis. TCRdb ran MiXCR on the 5' RACE reads and lists one entry per CDR3 protein. Here the sample spans about 400,000 distinct CDR3 sequences, about 20% being singletons. The sample was blood, either unsorted or a sorted T cell fraction (not recorded which). The receptors were sampled from a male donor with ankylosing spondylitis or in good health (not recorded which).

This clonotype was picked up a small number of times. The rearrangement links TRBV7-9 to TRBJ2-7; no clear D. The germline V and J ends were trimmed by 2 bases and 3 bases, with 8 bases remaining between them. Germline-derived CDR1 and CDR2 are SEHNR and FQNEAQ (reference sequence). The CDR3 contains 13 residues. This CDR3 reads CASSLIINYEQYF. In DNA, the CDR3 is TGTGCCAGCAGCTTAATAATAAACTACGAGCAGTACTTC.

V is TRBV12-3 or TRBV12-4 and J is TRBJ2-1; D not resolved. V dropped 7 bases and J dropped 0 bases, with 7 bases sitting between them. This CDR3 has 13 residues. The CDR3 DNA is TGTGCCAGCACATCGAGCTCCTACAATGAGCAGTTCTTC. This encodes CASTSSSYNEQFF.

The chain couples TRBV3-1 to TRBJ1-1; D is uncertain. The CDR3 is 13 residues long. Germline CDR1 and CDR2: LGHDT and YNNKEL (reference sequence). V dropped 1 base and J dropped 10 bases, with 13 bases sitting between them. Written as DNA, the CDR3 is TGTGCCAGCAGCCAAGGGGGAGACCACGTAGCTTTCTTT. The encoded protein is CASSQGGDHVAFF. Full variable domain (outside the CDR3, taken from reference TRBV3-1 and TRBJ1-1): DTAVSQTPKYLVTQMGNDKSIKCEQNLGHDTMYWYKQDSKKFLKIMFSYNNKELIINETVPNRFSPKSPDKAHLNLHINSLELGDSAVYFCASSQGGDHVAFFGQGTRLTVV.

The table lists this clonotype with a few counts. The CDR3 spells CSARDFGLPYEQYF. The CDR3 DNA is TGCAGTGCTAGAGATTTCGGGCTACCCTACGAGCAGTACTTC. V gene TRBV20-1 combines with J gene TRBJ2-7; D gene uncertain. Germline V gene data show CDR1 as DFQATT and CDR2 as SNEGSKA (reference sequence). The V gene lost 0 bases and the J gene lost 2 bases, with 11 bases spanning the gap. The CDR3 consists of 14 residues.

This clonotype was detected a few times. V and J are TRBV4-1 and TRBJ2-3; D not resolved. V lost 1 base and J 3 bases, leaving 11 bases between the germline ends. Germline V gene sequence: CDR1 MGHRA, CDR2 YSYEKL. The CDR3 runs to 15 residues. The CDR3 region has the DNA TGCGCCAGCAGCCAAGCCACCCGATCGACAGATACGCAGTATTTT. As protein: CASSQATRSTDTQYF.

This clonotype was seen only a few times. This chain links TRBV10-3 with TRBJ2-1; 9 bases fit TRBD1. Germline trimming cut 7 bases from V and 3 bases from J; bases unmatched to any gene: 7. This CDR3 is 15 amino acids long. Germline assignment: CDR1 ENHRY and CDR2 SYGVKD. The CDR3 nucleotides are TGTGCCATCAATTACCGGGACAGGGACTACAATGAGCAGTTCTTC. It yields the protein CAINYRDRDYNEQFF.

CDR3 nucleotides: TGCGCCAGCAGCCAAGCAGACCCGGGGGGTGAAGCTTTCTTT. The encoded protein is CASSQADPGGEAFF. The chain recombines TRBV4-1 with TRBJ1-1; tentatively, D is TRBD1 (5 bases). V lost 1 base to trimming and J lost 7 bases, with 13 bases between them. CDR1 MGHRA and CDR2 YSYEKL come from the germline V gene. There are 14 residues in the CDR3.

The sample holds a few counts of this clonotype. This chain links TRBV21-1 with TRBJ2-7; the table's D call TRBD2 went unverified against the DNA. TRBV21-1 corresponds to a pseudogene. The CDR3 runs to 13 residues. The CDR3: CASIGGGSYEQYF. The DNA for the CDR3 is TGTGCCAGCATAGGCGGGGGGTCCTACGAGCAGTACTTC.

The chain links TRBV20-1 to TRBJ2-7, with a tentative D call TRBD2 (5 bases). Trimming took off 1 base at V and 0 bases at J, with 10 bases between the two ends. The germline gives CDR1 DFQATT, CDR2 SNEGSKA (reference sequence). CDR3 length: 14 residues. CDR3 sequence: CSARVFGGSYEQYF. DNA for the CDR3: TGCAGTGCTAGAGTCTTTGGAGGCTCCTACGAGCAGTACTTC.

The rearrangement uses TRBV15 and TRBJ2-7; the match to TRBD1 covers 8 bases. This CDR3 region has 13 residues. Germline CDR1 reads LNHNV; CDR2 reads YYDKDF (reference sequence). V lost 8 bases and J lost 4; bases outside the gene matches: 7. The CDR3, as DNA: TGTGCCACCCGTGAAGACAGGGGATACGAGCAGTACTTC. Its protein product is CATREDRGYEQYF.